The 31 T cell receptor beta chains presented below share a single source sample, sequenced in a study of regulatory T cells in long-lasting Graves disease. Time point here: newly diagnosed GD, antithyroid drugs for less than 3 months. Generation of the TCR library employed RNA extracted from PBMCs. Relying on iRepertoire HTBI primers and Arm-PCR of CDR3 regions, the team built TCR beta libraries. In TCRdb, the multiplex PCR reads were re-called with MiXCR into one record per CDR3 protein. Of 450,000 to 600,000 distinct CDR3 sequences in the sample, about a sixth are singletons; the top ten hold less than 15%. Separately, the same data were catalogued under a study of T cells in Graves' hyperthyroidism and ophthalmopathy.

Sequences were derived from peripheral blood mononuclear cells (PBMCs), sampled at new diagnosis, from a patient treated with antithyroid drugs. These receptors were collected from a man between 35 and 55 years old with Graves disease.

The rearrangement uses TRBV6-1 and TRBJ1-5; 9 bases are shared with TRBD1. The CDR3 has 16 amino acids. The junction had 10 bases not matched to a gene; V was cut back by 7 bases and J by 3 bases. Germline values: CDR1 MNHNS, CDR2 SASEGT. The CDR3, as DNA: TGTGCCAGCAACCAACCGGGACAGGGACCCAATCAGCCCCAGCATTTT. This encodes CASNQPGQGPNQPQHF.

Turning to this clonotype: Just one base apart from a much larger clone, this may be a read error. The chain has TRBV3-1 and TRBJ2-7; D is perhaps TRBD1 (5 bases). The CDR3 has 14 residues. V lost 4 bases and J lost 3, with 13 bases in between. Germline-derived CDR1 and CDR2 are LGHDT and YNNKEL (reference sequence). CDR3 sequence (DNA): TGTGCCAGCAGCCGAGTTCTGACAGTCTACGAGCAGTACTTC. Protein: CASSRVLTVYEQYF.

As for this clonotype: At one boundary the junction diverges from the germline segment, which might be a read error. The chain combines TRBV28 with TRBJ2-5; TRBD1 agrees at 8 bases. Germline loops: CDR1 MDHEN, CDR2 SYDVKM. The CDR3 has 17 amino acids. The chain's CDR3 is CASSVLRDRRAIETKYF. In nucleotides, the CDR3 is TGTGCCAGCAGTGTACTCCGGGACAGGCGAGCTATAGAGACCAAGTACTTC.

The table lists this clonotype with many counts. The gene calls are TRBV2 and TRBJ1-5; maybe TRBD1 (5 bases). Germline V gene data show CDR1 as SNHLY and CDR2 as FYNNEI. V shed 5 bases and J shed 2 bases, with 13 bases lying between them. This CDR3 has 15 residues. CDR3 bases: TGTGCCAGCAGTTTACAGGAAACGGGCAATCAGCCCCAGCATTTT. It yields the protein CASSLQETGNQPQHF.

Here the CDR3 reads CASSPDFPQETQYF. The CDR3 DNA reads as TGTGCCAGCTCACCGGACTTTCCTCAGGAGACCCAGTACTTC. The J gene is TRBJ2-5, the V gene TRBV18; maybe TRBD2 (5 bases). The CDR3 length is 14 residues. The germline V gene has CDR1 KGHSH and CDR2 LQKENI. Trimming stripped 3 bases from V and 5 bases from J, with 13 bases between.

This clonotype was counted many times. The V call is TRBV11-2, the J call TRBJ2-1; 10 bases are shared with TRBD2. The CDR3 loop spans 17 amino acids. V trimming: 0 bases; J trimming: 5 bases; junction bases outside the gene matches: 7. Germline V lookup: CDR1 SGHAT, CDR2 FQNNGV. CDR3 nucleotide sequence: TGTGCCAGCAGCTTAGATTTGAGACTAGCGGGCCACAATGAGCAGTTCTTC. Translating it yields CASSLDLRLAGHNEQFF.

The J gene is TRBJ1-1, the V gene TRBV2, with 7 nucleotides matching TRBD1. With V trimmed by 6 bases and J by 0 bases, 4 bases remained unmatched. Germline V gene data show CDR1 as SNHLY and CDR2 as FYNNEI. CDR3 size: 14 residues. The CDR3 DNA is TGTGCCAGCAGACGGACAGGCCTGAACACTGAAGCTTTCTTT. This encodes CASRRTGLNTEAFF.

The genes are TRBV6-2 or TRBV6-3 and TRBJ2-7; 7 nucleotides align to TRBD2. V trimming: 6 bases; J trimming: 6 bases; junction bases outside the gene matches: 11. The CDR3 loop spans 14 amino acids. The V gene's germline CDR1 is MNHEY and CDR2 SVGEGT. As DNA, the CDR3 is TGTGCCAGCAGAGACAGCTGGACTAGTAGCGAGCAGTACTTC. It specifies CASRDSWTSSEQYF.

This clonotype was counted many times. CDR3 protein: CASSEVILASNEQFF. CDR3 DNA: TGTGCCAGCAGTGAAGTGATACTAGCGTCCAATGAGCAGTTCTTC. The chain carries TRBV6-2 or TRBV6-3 and TRBJ2-1; 7 bases are shared with TRBD2. CDR3 length: 15 amino acids. Germline V lookup: CDR1 MNHEY, CDR2 SVGEGT. After removal of 5 bases from V and 6 bases from J, the junction contained 10 bases not matched to a gene.

At least ten counts were recorded for this clonotype. The chain joins TRBV27 to TRBJ2-1; unclear D gene. V was trimmed by 7 bases and J by 9 bases, leaving 16 bases between them. Germline CDR1 is MNHEY and CDR2 is SMNVEV (reference sequence). There are 13 residues in the CDR3. This CDR3 reads CASTTRSVSEQFF. In DNA, the CDR3 is TGTGCCAGCACCACAAGGAGCGTCAGTGAGCAGTTCTTC.

The chain combines TRBV12-3 or TRBV12-4 with TRBJ2-1; 8 positions agree with TRBD2. With 6 bases clipped from V and 11 bases from J, the junction kept 3 bases outside the gene matches. The CDR3 totals 11 residues. CDR3 amino acids: CASRLAEKQFF. In DNA, the CDR3 is TGTGCCAGCAGACTAGCGGAGAAGCAGTTCTTC.

This clonotype was counted many times. The chain uses TRBV19 and TRBJ2-7; 9 bases agree with TRBD1. The CDR3 has 14 residues. V was clipped by 6 bases and J by 2 bases; unmatched bases: 5. Germline lookup yields CDR1 LNHDA and CDR2 SQIVND (reference sequence). The CDR3 DNA is TGTGCCAGTAGCCCCGGGACAGGGACCTACGAGCAGTACTTC. Its translation is CASSPGTGTYEQYF.

This clonotype appeared many times. J is TRBJ1-2 and V is TRBV20-1; D is undetermined. Trimming stripped 0 bases from V and 3 bases from J, with 11 bases between. The germline gives CDR1 DFQATT, CDR2 SNEGSKA (reference sequence). The CDR3 runs 14 residues. The CDR3 DNA reads as TGCAGTGCTAGAGAGTTAGGTTCATACTATGGCTACACCTTC. This codes for CSARELGSYYGYTF.

This clonotype occurred a few times. The chain links TRBV28 to TRBJ1-4; tentative D call: TRBD1 (5 bases). The germline V gene has CDR1 MDHEN and CDR2 SYDVKM. V was cut by 2 bases and J by 4 bases, with 11 bases left in between. This CDR3 is built from 15 residues. This chain's CDR3 is CASSLGQRGNEKLFF. Here the CDR3 DNA reads TGTGCCAGCAGTTTAGGACAAAGGGGTAATGAAAAACTGTTTTTT. Looking up the rest from reference TRBV28 and TRBJ1-4 gives the full variable domain: DVKVTQSSRYLVKRTGEKVFLECVQDMDHENMFWYRQDPGLGLRLIYFSYDVKMKEKGDIPEGYSVSREKKERFSLILESASTNQTSMYLCASSLGQRGNEKLFFGSGTQLSVL.

This clonotype occurred a few times. The chain employs TRBV9 and TRBJ2-3, with D possibly called TRBD1 or TRBD2 (5 bases each). Trimming left V 8 bases short and J 6 bases short, with 13 bases between. Germline V gene sequence: CDR1 SGDLS, CDR2 YYNGEE. The CDR3 is made up of 12 amino acids. In DNA form, the CDR3 reads TGTGCCAGGGGGGAGTCGAGGGATACGCAGTATTTT. Translating gives CARGESRDTQYF.

This clonotype was counted many times. This chain connects TRBV5-1 to TRBJ1-1, with TRBD1 matching 11 bases. Germline assignment: CDR1 SGHRS and CDR2 YFSETQ. J gave up 7 bases and V 3 bases, and 8 bases lay outside the gene matches. The CDR3 runs 15 residues. The CDR3 protein is CASSSSRDRGGEAFF. The CDR3, as DNA: TGCGCCAGCAGCTCGTCCCGGGACAGGGGGGGTGAAGCTTTCTTT. The full variable domain, in which reference TRBV5-1 and TRBJ1-1 provide the parts outside the CDR3, is KAGVTQTPRYLIKTRGQQVTLSCSPISGHRSVSWYQQTPGQGLQFLFEYFSETQRNKGNFPGRFSGRQFSNSRSEMNVSTLELGDSALYLCASSSSRDRGGEAFFGQGTRLTVV.

The rearrangement links TRBV4-1 to TRBJ1-5; possible D gene TRBD1, 5 bases. Germline CDR1 is MGHRA and CDR2 is YSYEKL. This CDR3 has 16 amino acids. V was shortened by 3 bases and J by 6 bases, with 18 bases between the two germline ends. CDR3 coding DNA: TGCGCCAGCAGCCAGAACTTCAAGGGGAAGGGTCAGCCCCAGCATTTT. Translating it yields CASSQNFKGKGQPQHF.

This clonotype was counted many times. This chain connects TRBV28 to TRBJ2-4; tentatively, D is TRBD1 (5 bases). The germline gives CDR1 MDHEN, CDR2 SYDVKM. V lost 5 bases and J 0 bases, leaving 17 bases between the germline ends. This CDR3 is 17 amino acids long. The CDR3 loop is CASSRRRQTLAKNIQYF. DNA for the CDR3: TGTGCCAGCAGTCGCCGGAGACAGACATTAGCCAAAAACATTCAGTACTTC.

The sample holds a few counts of this clonotype. The chain couples TRBV20-1 to TRBJ2-5; the D gene is possibly TRBD1 (6 bases). The CDR3 consists of 12 residues. Germline CDR1 and CDR2: DFQATT and SNEGSKA (reference sequence). The V end lost 3 bases, the J end lost 3 bases, and 8 bases lay between the germline ends. The CDR3 sequence is CSASPGEETQYF. CDR3 bases: TGCAGTGCTAGTCCAGGGGAAGAGACCCAGTACTTC.

This clonotype was counted ten times or more. This sequence joins TRBV27 and TRBJ2-3; 8 nucleotides line up with TRBD2. V trimming: 7 bases; J trimming: 6 bases; junction bases outside the gene matches: 12. Per the germline V gene, CDR1 is MNHEY and CDR2 is SMNVEV (reference sequence). This CDR3 is built from 15 residues. The CDR3 here is CASKEFAGGMDTQYF. DNA of the CDR3: TGTGCCAGCAAGGAATTTGCGGGAGGCATGGATACGCAGTATTTT.

Remarks on this clonotype: Possible read error: a much larger clone is one base away. This chain uses TRBV11-2 with TRBJ2-3; 13 positions agree with TRBD2. The germline V gene encodes CDR1 SGHAT and CDR2 FQNNGV. The trim removed 6 bases at V and 2 bases at J, leaving 17 bases unmatched. The CDR3 has 20 amino acids. For the CDR3, the DNA is TGTGCCAGCAGGGTTTTTAGGTGGAGGGGACTAGCGGGATCCACAGATACGCAGTATTTT. It translates to CASRVFRWRGLAGSTDTQYF.

This clonotype was detected ten times or more. CDR3 sequence: CASQDLTGNTEAFF. As DNA, the CDR3 is TGTGCCAGCCAAGACTTGACGGGGAACACTGAAGCTTTCTTT. The chain carries TRBV2 and TRBJ1-1, with D unresolved. Deletions cut 8 bases from V and 1 base from J, with 14 bases between. This CDR3 is built from 14 residues. The germline gives CDR1 SNHLY, CDR2 FYNNEI.

The rearrangement links TRBV9 to TRBJ1-3, with D unclear. The CDR3 has 13 amino acids. Trimming removed 7 bases at V and 4 bases at J, with 12 bases between. Germline CDR1 and CDR2: SGDLS and YYNGEE. CDR3 bases: TGTGCCAGCGCCGAGGACCCCGGAAACACCATATATTTT. It codes for CASAEDPGNTIYF.

This clonotype was observed a few times. CDR3 amino acids: CATGLAGGDTQYF. CDR3 bases: TGTGCCACCGGACTAGCGGGAGGGGATACGCAGTATTTT. The chain couples TRBV6-1 to TRBJ2-3; 15 nucleotides line up with TRBD2. This CDR3 has 13 amino acids. Germline V gene lookup returns CDR1 MNHNS and CDR2 SASEGT. Trimming cost V 10 bases and J 6 bases; bases outside gene matches: 2.

V gene TRBV15 combines with J gene TRBJ1-1; TRBD1 might be the D (6 bases). Germline-derived CDR1 and CDR2 are LNHNV and YYDKDF (reference sequence). CDR3 length: 14 residues. V was trimmed by 5 bases and J by 12 bases, leaving 22 bases between them. The CDR3 loop reads CATSGRNRASEPFF. Written as DNA, the CDR3 is TGTGCCACCAGCGGAAGAAACAGGGCGTCTGAGCCTTTCTTT.

This clonotype was recorded a few times. The CDR3: CASSPRPGLAGGSNTGELFF. The CDR3 DNA sequence: TGCGCCAGCAGCCCGCGACCGGGACTAGCGGGAGGGTCGAACACCGGGGAGCTGTTTTTT. This rearrangement joins TRBV5-1 to TRBJ2-2; 16 nucleotides match TRBD2. V shed 4 bases and J 0 bases; nucleotides not matched to a gene: 9. CDR1 and CDR2 (germline): SGHRS, YFSETQ. The CDR3 runs 20 residues.

This clonotype has a handful of counts. The chain uses TRBV5-1 and TRBJ2-2; D is perhaps TRBD1 or TRBD2 (6 bases each). The CDR3 is 17 residues long. The V gene's germline CDR1 is SGHRS and CDR2 YFSETQ. With 0 bases removed from V and 7 bases from J, the gap between germline ends came to 19 bases. CDR3: CASSLEFRGPGGGELFF. CDR3 bases: TGCGCCAGCAGCTTGGAATTCCGGGGGCCCGGTGGCGGGGAGCTGTTTTTT.

This clonotype was counted at least ten times. The gene calls are TRBV27 and TRBJ2-7; perhaps D is TRBD1 or TRBD2 (5 bases each). The CDR3 is 15 amino acids. Trimming took 2 bases from V and 2 from J, leaving 13 bases between them. Per the germline V gene, CDR1 is MNHEY and CDR2 is SMNVEV (reference sequence). The CDR3 region has the DNA TGTGCCAGCAGTTTACAGGGAGCGGTTGCCTACGAGCAGTACTTC. It specifies CASSLQGAVAYEQYF.

The chain links TRBV25-1 to TRBJ2-7; no definite D call. This CDR3 is 12 amino acids long. V lost 1 base, J lost 6 bases, and 7 bases lay in between. From germline, CDR1 is MGHDK and CDR2 SYGVNS. The CDR3 region is CASSESPGEQYF. CDR3 in DNA: TGTGCCAGCAGTGAATCCCCCGGCGAGCAGTACTTC.

This clonotype was seen at least ten times. The chain is built from TRBV20-1 and TRBJ2-1; no clear D. The V gene's germline CDR1 is DFQATT and CDR2 SNEGSKA (reference sequence). This CDR3 contains 12 residues. V lost 2 bases, J lost 7 bases, and 9 bases lay in between. CDR3 region: CSARSRVNEQFF. DNA of the CDR3: TGCAGTGCTAGATCCCGAGTTAATGAGCAGTTCTTC.

This clonotype was seen ten or more times. The chain has TRBV6-5 and TRBJ2-7; 9 nucleotides line up with TRBD2. The CDR3 runs to 15 residues. Losses at the gene ends were 0 bases for V and 7 bases for J; bases not matched to a gene: 7. Germline-derived CDR1 and CDR2 are MNHEY and SVGAGI. The CDR3 here is CASSYSGLAQREQYF. Written as DNA, the CDR3 is TGTGCCAGCAGTTACTCGGGACTAGCCCAGAGGGAGCAGTACTTC.